This T cell receptor beta chain was sequenced for a study of chemoradiotherapy in HPV16-positive cancers. In regard to this clone: Its antigen is not identified.

Generated by immunoSEQ multiplex PCR, the TCRdb table keeps only in-frame clones and is missing some. The repertoire holds approximately 12,000 clones, with over 75% as singletons. This CDR3 has 14 amino acids. V lost 6 bases and J 2 bases, leaving 8 bases between the germline ends. Germline lookup yields CDR1 MDHEN and CDR2 SYDVKM. Broader study findings: Candidate HPV-specific clones and E7-related TCR motifs grew in tumor during treatment. For HPV16-positive patients, expanding HPV-responsive T cells associated with longer recurrence-free survival.

This receptor was obtained from a human donor with HPV-associated anogenital cancer. The sample was taken from a patient who underwent chemoradiotherapy. The gene calls are TRBV28 and TRBJ1-6; D unclear. In DNA form, the CDR3 reads TGTGCCAGCAGCCTAAGAACCTATAATTCACCCCTCCACTTT. Amino acid sequence: CASSLRTYNSPLHF.